This T cell receptor beta chain appears in the sequencing data of a study of blood T cell repertoires in COVID-19. Looking at the study overall: From T cells, B-cell-depleted T cells, or PBMCs came the material, which was cDNA or gDNA.

Study members were between roughly 18 and 90 years old and lived in 24 US regions. Clinical history reported by participants formed the basis on which cohorts were assigned. Using immunoSEQ multiplex PCR, the repertoire was profiled, and TCRdb retains in-frame clones only, with some absent. Among approximately 260,000 clones listed, around 90% were seen once. The CDR3 has 13 residues. Germline-derived CDR1 and CDR2 are SQVTM and ANQGSEA. V lost 4 bases and J 6 bases, leaving 12 bases between the germline ends. This TCR was recovered from a woman in her twenties or thirties with acute COVID-19. The chain links TRBV29-1 to TRBJ1-4; weak D call: TRBD1 (5 bases). The sample was PBMCs or T cells enriched from blood (not recorded which). This CDR3 is CSVGWGEYEKLFF. CDR3 nucleotide sequence: TGCAGCGTTGGTTGGGGCGAGTATGAAAAACTGTTTTTT.